The 27 T cell receptor beta chains presented below share a single source sample, sequenced in a study of T cells after yellow fever vaccination. TCRdb ran MiXCR on the 5' RACE reads and lists one entry per CDR3 protein. This table holds approximately 300,000 distinct CDR3 sequences, around 10% found once. The specimen was CD4+ T cells sorted from PBMCs, collected 45 days after the yellow fever booster vaccination. All receptors come from a young man who received the YFV17D yellow fever vaccine.

The rearrangement uses TRBV7-9 and TRBJ2-5; 11 bases agree with TRBD1. This CDR3 is built from 16 residues. Germline trimming cut 6 bases from V and 5 bases from J; bases unmatched to any gene: 11. Germline V CDR1 and CDR2: SEHNR, FQNEAQ (reference sequence). CDR3 coding DNA: TGTGCCAGCAGGTTAACCGGGACAGGGGGAGCCGAGACCCAGTACTTC. Translation gives CASRLTGTGGAETQYF.

This clonotype has only a few counts. The V and J genes are TRBV5-5 and TRBJ1-6; the D is unclear. This CDR3 contains 16 residues. The germline V gene has CDR1 SGHKS and CDR2 YYEKEE (reference sequence). Deletions cut 4 bases from V and 4 bases from J, with 15 bases between. The CDR3 here is CASSIGRLGYNSPLHF. CDR3 sequence (DNA): TGTGCCAGCAGCATCGGCCGCCTCGGGTATAATTCACCCCTCCACTTT.

This clonotype was seen once. A read error may be the cause here, since a much bigger clone is one base away. The J gene is TRBJ2-3, the V gene TRBV5-4; weak D call: TRBD1 (6 bases). CDR3 length: 14 residues. Germline V gives CDR1 SGHNT, CDR2 YYREEE (reference sequence). V was trimmed by 0 bases and J by 4 bases, leaving 9 bases between them. The CDR3 region is CASSLARGADTQYF. The CDR3 region has the DNA TGTGCCAGCAGCTTGGCCAGGGGCGCAGATACGCAGTATTTT.

This clonotype was seen more than once but under ten times. This rearrangement joins TRBV6-2 or TRBV6-3 to TRBJ2-1, with TRBD1 matching over 9 bases. V lost 5 bases, J lost 2 bases, and 7 bases stayed unmatched. Germline CDR1 reads MNHEY; CDR2 reads SVGEGT. The CDR3 totals 16 residues. Here the CDR3 reads CASSPPGQGAYNEQFF. The CDR3 DNA follows: TGTGCCAGCAGTCCTCCGGGACAGGGCGCCTACAATGAGCAGTTCTTC.

The table lists this clonotype with a few counts. The chain recombines TRBV18 with TRBJ2-3; TRBD2 matches 7 bases. Germline assignment: CDR1 KGHSH and CDR2 LQKENI. This CDR3 region has 16 residues. V trimming: 1 base; J trimming: 1 base; junction bases outside the gene matches: 5. The CDR3 nucleotides read TGTGCCAGCTCACCACTCTCCAGCGGGGGCACAGATACGCAGTATTTT. It yields the protein CASSPLSSGGTDTQYF.

This clonotype was counted a few times. The chain carries TRBV12-3 or TRBV12-4 and TRBJ1-1, with 8 positions matching TRBD1. V shed 1 base, J shed 7 bases, and the junction held 2 bases outside the gene matches. The CDR3 is 13 amino acids. This CDR3 is CASSLGTGIEAFF. The CDR3 DNA sequence: TGTGCCAGCAGTTTAGGGACAGGGATTGAAGCTTTCTTT.

This clonotype was counted a few times. J is TRBJ2-6 and V is TRBV11-1; maybe TRBD1 (6 bases). This CDR3 spans 14 amino acids. Germline CDR1 reads SGHAT; CDR2 reads FQDESV (reference sequence). V shed 4 bases and J shed 4 bases, with 8 bases lying between them. The CDR3 DNA sequence: TGTGCCAGCAGCTGGACAGAAGGGGCCAACGTCCTGACTTTC. Protein product: CASSWTEGANVLTF.

In its sample, this clonotype was seen a few times. V usage is TRBV19 and J usage is TRBJ1-5, with 10 bases lining up with TRBD1. CDR3 length equals 15 residues. V shed 5 bases, J shed 7 bases, and the junction held 8 bases outside the gene matches. CDR1 and CDR2 from the germline V gene are LNHDA and SQIVND (reference sequence). Here the CDR3 DNA reads TGTGCCAGTAGTGTCAGGGACAGGGGAGACCAGCCCCAGCATTTT. Translating it yields CASSVRDRGDQPQHF.

DNA for the CDR3: TGCAGTGCTAGGACTAGCGGGGATCAAGAGACCCAGTACTTC. Its protein is CSARTSGDQETQYF. The chain uses TRBV20-1 and TRBJ2-5; 11 bases are a match to TRBD2. With V trimmed by 3 bases and J by 2 bases, 2 bases remained unmatched. There are 14 residues in the CDR3. Germline assignment: CDR1 DFQATT and CDR2 SNEGSKA (reference sequence).

The chain employs TRBV2 and TRBJ2-2, with unresolved D. The ends were cut back, 4 bases at V and 3 bases at J, with 9 bases in the middle. The CDR3 totals 14 residues. Germline V gene data show CDR1 as SNHLY and CDR2 as FYNNEI. The CDR3 reads CASSGRLYTGELFF. As DNA, the CDR3 is TGTGCCAGCAGTGGACGGCTCTACACCGGGGAGCTGTTTTTT.

This sequence joins TRBV4-2 and TRBJ2-3; 8 nucleotides align to TRBD2. The CDR3 sequence is 17 residues long. In germline, CDR1 is LGHNA, CDR2 YNFKEQ. The junction had 7 bases not matched to a gene; V was cut back by 0 bases and J by 2 bases. The CDR3 is CASSQDVGLDNTDTQYF. The DNA of the CDR3 is TGTGCCAGCAGCCAAGACGTGGGACTAGACAACACAGATACGCAGTATTTT.

This clonotype was seen only a few times. The rearrangement uses TRBV7-2 and TRBJ2-1; D perhaps matches TRBD1 (6 bases). CDR1 is SGHTA, CDR2 FQGNSA, per germline. This CDR3 contains 13 residues. Between the trimmed V and J ends, which lost 7 bases and 10 bases, there was a span of 17 bases. The CDR3 nucleotides read TGTGCCAGCAACCCGACAGGCCCAGGGGAGCAGTTCTTC. This gives the protein CASNPTGPGEQFF.

The chain links TRBV11-2 to TRBJ1-1; no definite D call. This CDR3 region has 14 residues. Trimming took off 1 base at V and 1 base at J, with 7 bases between the two ends. Germline V gives CDR1 SGHAT, CDR2 FQNNGV. CDR3 amino acids: CASSLAVRNTEAFF. CDR3 nucleotides: TGTGCCAGCAGCTTAGCGGTTAGGAACACTGAAGCTTTCTTT. The variable domain in full, with the rest retrieved from reference TRBV11-2 and TRBJ1-1, is EAGVAQSPRYKIIEKRQSVAFWCNPISGHATLYWYQQILGQGPKLLIQFQNNGVVDDSQLPKDRFSAERLKGVDSTLKIQPAKLEDSAVYLCASSLAVRNTEAFFGQGTRLTVV.

A few counts support this clonotype. The V gene is TRBV7-2, the J gene TRBJ1-2; D call uncertain. The CDR3 runs to 15 residues. V shed 3 bases and J shed 8 bases, with 19 bases lying between them. CDR1 and CDR2 (germline): SGHTA, FQGNSA. CDR3 DNA: TGTGCCAGCAGCTTGGGCCCGGGCCTCTTTACCGGCTACACCTTC. The encoded protein is CASSLGPGLFTGYTF. Supplemented by reference TRBV7-2 and TRBJ1-2, the full variable domain reads GAGVSQSPSNKVTEKGKDVELRCDPISGHTALYWYRQSLGQGLEFLIYFQGNSAPDKSGLPSDRFSAERTGGSVSTLTIQRTQQEDSAVYLCASSLGPGLFTGYTFGSGTRLTVV.

This clonotype was counted a few times. The gene calls are TRBV7-3 and TRBJ2-2; 7 bases align to TRBD1. The germline gives CDR1 SGHTA, CDR2 FQGTGA. The CDR3 loop spans 16 amino acids. V gave up 2 bases and J gave up 1 base; unmatched junction bases: 4. This CDR3 reads CASSLAGGVNTGELFF. The DNA for the CDR3 is TGTGCCAGCAGCTTAGCAGGGGGTGTGAACACCGGGGAGCTGTTTTTT. Drawing the rest from reference TRBV7-3 and TRBJ2-2, the complete variable domain is GAGVSQTPSNKVTEKGKYVELRCDPISGHTALYWYRQSLGQGPEFLIYFQGTGAADDSGLPNDRFFAVRPEGSVSTLKIQRTERGDSAVYLCASSLAGGVNTGELFFGEGSRLTVL.

The V call is TRBV5-1, the J call TRBJ2-5; a possible D gene is TRBD2 (5 bases). The V end lost 1 base, the J end lost 4 bases, and 11 bases lay between the germline ends. The CDR3 spans 14 residues. Germline values: CDR1 SGHRS, CDR2 YFSETQ. Written as DNA, the CDR3 is TGCGCCAGCAGCTTGAGGAGCCGGGGAGAGACCCAGTACTTC. Its translation is CASSLRSRGETQYF.

This clonotype has only one observation. The chain links TRBV29-1 to TRBJ1-3; TRBD1 matches at 7 bases. J gave up 2 bases and V 6 bases, and 4 bases lay outside the gene matches. This CDR3 spans 13 amino acids. In germline, CDR1 is SQVTM, CDR2 ANQGSEA. CDR3 sequence (DNA): TGCAGCGTCAGACAGGGAGCTGGAAACACCATATATTTT. This sequence encodes CSVRQGAGNTIYF.

This clonotype occurred a few times. The chain recombines TRBV7-3 with TRBJ2-3; 7 bases map to TRBD1. The germline CDR1 and CDR2 sequences are SGHTA and FQGTGA. Unmatched junction bases numbered 4, after V lost 5 bases and J lost 2 bases. CDR3 size: 14 residues. In DNA form, the CDR3 reads TGTGCCAGCAGCGTACAGGGGAACACAGATACGCAGTATTTT. It yields the protein CASSVQGNTDTQYF.

In this sample, this clonotype turned up many times. The V call is TRBV4-3, the J call TRBJ2-3, with a possible D match to TRBD2 (6 bases). V was pared by 4 bases and J by 2 bases, with 13 bases between. The CDR3 loop spans 15 amino acids. Germline CDR1 and CDR2: LGHNA and YSLEER. The CDR3 nucleotides read TGCGCCAGCAGCCGGAGCGGGCTGTACACAGATACGCAGTATTTT. Protein product: CASSRSGLYTDTQYF.

The chain combines TRBV6-2 or TRBV6-3 with TRBJ1-1; 7 bases match TRBD1. The CDR3 is 15 residues long. The V segment lost 2 bases and the J segment 3 bases; nucleotides outside the gene matches: 6. Germline assignment: CDR1 MNHEY and CDR2 SVGEGT. CDR3 protein: CASSYQDRAHTEAFF. The CDR3 DNA reads as TGTGCCAGCAGTTACCAAGACAGGGCGCACACTGAAGCTTTCTTT.

This sequence joins TRBV12-3 or TRBV12-4 and TRBJ1-3; D not resolved. The CDR3 covers 14 residues. Between the trimmed V and J ends, which lost 6 bases and 2 bases, there was a span of 11 bases. The DNA for the CDR3 is TGTGCCAGCAGCGCAATGGGTGCTGGAAACACCATATATTTT. It is translated as CASSAMGAGNTIYF.

This clonotype has a handful of counts. The chain carries TRBV29-1 and TRBJ2-7, with D maybe TRBD2 (5 bases). The CDR3 extends over 12 amino acids. Germline loops: CDR1 SQVTM, CDR2 ANQGSEA. The V and J ends lost 5 bases and 1 base respectively, with 9 bases between them. The CDR3 loop reads CSVRTDSYEQYF. In DNA form, the CDR3 reads TGCAGCGTTCGGACTGATTCCTACGAGCAGTACTTC.

This clonotype was seen a handful of times. V usage is TRBV5-6 and J usage is TRBJ1-2; no clear D. Germline V lookup: CDR1 SGHDT, CDR2 YYEEEE. The CDR3 has 12 amino acids. Trimming pared 3 bases from V and 4 bases from J, leaving 7 bases between. The CDR3 region is CASSSTLYGYTF. Here the CDR3 DNA reads TGTGCCAGCAGCTCAACCCTCTATGGCTACACCTTC.

Only a few counts were recorded for this clonotype. The CDR3 coding sequence is TGCAGTGCCCCCTGGGGGGGAACCGAAAAACTGTTTTTT. Translation gives CSAPWGGTEKLFF. The chain couples TRBV20-1 to TRBJ1-4; perhaps TRBD1 as D (5 bases). The CDR3 runs to 13 residues. Per the germline V gene, CDR1 is DFQATT and CDR2 is SNEGSKA (reference sequence). V was clipped by 6 bases and J by 8 bases, with 16 bases between them.

The chain couples TRBV6-5 to TRBJ2-7, with 9 positions matching TRBD1. Germline V lookup: CDR1 MNHEY, CDR2 SVGAGI. The CDR3 has 15 residues. With 6 bases clipped from V and 4 bases from J, the junction kept 10 bases outside the gene matches. CDR3 amino acids: CASRLDRGPTYEQYF. CDR3 in DNA: TGTGCCAGCAGACTGGACAGGGGCCCTACGTACGAGCAGTACTTC.

V usage is TRBV30 and J usage is TRBJ2-3; D gene unclear. The V end was cut by 7 bases, the J end by 0 bases, with 8 bases between. This CDR3 region has 12 residues. Germline assignment: CDR1 GTSNPN and CDR2 SVGIG (reference sequence). CDR3 sequence (DNA): TGTGCCTCCACGGAAAGCACAGATACGCAGTATTTT. It encodes CASTESTDTQYF.

The chain is built from TRBV11-2 and TRBJ1-2; possibly TRBD1 for D (5 bases). Germline assignment: CDR1 SGHAT and CDR2 FQNNGV. The CDR3 runs to 13 residues. V lost 4 bases and J lost 4, with 10 bases in between. CDR3 sequence: CASSYDSVYGYTF. CDR3 bases: TGTGCCAGCAGCTACGACAGCGTCTATGGCTACACCTTC.